The clone carrying this T cell receptor (beta chain) was detected a few times. Its antigen is still unknown. The CDR3 contains 15 residues. Germline V CDR1 and CDR2: MDHEN, SYDVKM. The V segment lost 2 bases and the J segment 6 bases; nucleotides outside the gene matches: 8. The sample originates from a study of response to subunit inactivated influenza vaccine. TCRdb analysed the RT-PCR reads with MiXCR anew, one entry per CDR3 protein. The repertoire holds fewer than 800,000 distinct CDR3 sequences, with 15% to 19% as singletons. Study findings and constraints: It was suggested by the authors that few new T cells are recruited by each seasonal influenza vaccination.

The sequence was collected from a man aged 50 to 59 who received an inactivated influenza vaccine. This specimen consisted of PBMCs from blood, obtained approximately 12 days after vaccination. The J gene is TRBJ2-7, the V gene TRBV28; TRBD1 aligns across 9 bases. In nucleotides, the CDR3 is TGTGCCAGCAGTTTAACACAGGGGGCTCAGGGCGAGCAGTACTTC. The encoded protein is CASSLTQGAQGEQYF.